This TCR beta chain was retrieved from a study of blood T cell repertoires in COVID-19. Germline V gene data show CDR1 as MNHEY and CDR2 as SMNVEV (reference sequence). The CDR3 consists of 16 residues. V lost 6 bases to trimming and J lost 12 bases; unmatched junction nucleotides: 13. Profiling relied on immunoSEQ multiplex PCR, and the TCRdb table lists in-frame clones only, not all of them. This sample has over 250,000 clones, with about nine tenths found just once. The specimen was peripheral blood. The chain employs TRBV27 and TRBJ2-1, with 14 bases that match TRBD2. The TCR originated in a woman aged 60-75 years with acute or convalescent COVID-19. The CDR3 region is CASRLSGTSGRIGQFF. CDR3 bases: TGTGCCAGCAGACTTTCCGGGACTAGCGGGAGAATAGGGCAGTTCTTC.